These T cell receptor beta chains were read from a single sample in a study of T cell responses to AZD1222 COVID-19 vaccine. Measured with immunoSEQ multiplex PCR; TCRdb has only the in-frame clones, and not every one. In the table there are tens of thousands of clones, approximately 84% of which are singletons. Here the sequenced sample was peripheral blood, taken on day 0 of AZD1222 vaccination. The receptors derive from an adult in good health. The CDR3 runs from the conserved cysteine through the conserved F or W. D genes are given only for firm matches. Clone size is shown for a subset of rows, as once, few, many or a class of expanded clone.

J gene: TRBJ2-7
V gene: TRBV6-6
D gene: TRBD1
clone size: .
CDR3 protein: CASQGTGGSYEQYF
CDR3 DNA: TGTGCCAGTCAGGGCACAGGGGGCTCCTACGAGCAGTACTTC

J gene: TRBJ2-3
V gene: TRBV5-4
D gene: TRBD1
clone size: .
CDR3 protein: CASSWDRGVGGADTQYF
CDR3 DNA: TGTGCCAGCAGCTGGGACAGGGGTGTCGGGGGGGCGGATACGCAGTATTTT

J gene: TRBJ1-2
V gene: TRBV6-5
D gene: .
clone size: .
CDR3 protein: CATSTGYGYTF
CDR3 DNA: TGTGCCACCTCGACGGGCTACGGCTACACCTTC

J gene: TRBJ1-4
V gene: TRBV30
D gene: TRBD1
clone size: .
CDR3 protein: CAYKDRGKNEKLFF
CDR3 DNA: TGTGCCTACAAAGACAGGGGAAAGAATGAAAAACTGTTTTTT

J gene: TRBJ2-2
V gene: TRBV18
D gene: .
clone size: .
CDR3 protein: CASSPQTGTGELFF
CDR3 DNA: TGTGCCAGCTCGCCACAAACAGGGACCGGGGAGCTGTTTTTT

J gene: TRBJ1-3
V gene: TRBV3-1/TRBV3-2
D gene: .
clone size: .
CDR3 protein: CASSQEGTGNTIYF
CDR3 DNA: TGTGCCAGCAGCCAAGAGGGGACTGGAAACACCATATATTTT

J gene: TRBJ2-1
V gene: TRBV30
D gene: .
clone size: .
CDR3 protein: CAWSPGRSYNEQFF
CDR3 DNA: TGTGCCTGGAGTCCGGGGAGGTCCTACAATGAGCAGTTCTTC

J gene: TRBJ2-7
V gene: TRBV5-1
D gene: TRBD2
clone size: .
CDR3 protein: CASSPILAGREDEQYF
CDR3 DNA: TGCGCCAGCAGCCCGATACTAGCGGGAAGGGAGGACGAGCAGTACTTC

J gene: TRBJ2-7
V gene: TRBV10-3
D gene: .
clone size: .
CDR3 protein: CAISDPQSSEQYF
CDR3 DNA: TGTGCCATCAGTGATCCCCAGTCGTCCGAGCAGTACTTC

J gene: TRBJ2-5
V gene: TRBV4-2
D gene: .
clone size: .
CDR3 protein: CASSYGGFQETQYF
CDR3 DNA: TGTGCCAGCAGCTACGGGGGTTTCCAAGAGACCCAGTACTTC

J gene: TRBJ1-2
V gene: TRBV18
D gene: .
clone size: once
CDR3 protein: CASSQQGGDGYTF
CDR3 DNA: TGTGCCAGCTCACAACAGGGAGGCGATGGCTACACCTTC

J gene: TRBJ2-1
V gene: TRBV7-2
D gene: .
clone size: .
CDR3 protein: CASSLWGGLSDEQFF
CDR3 DNA: TGTGCCAGCAGCTTATGGGGGGGGCTTAGCGATGAGCAGTTCTTC

J gene: TRBJ1-6
V gene: TRBV12-3/TRBV12-4
D gene: .
clone size: .
CDR3 protein: CASTRELYSPLHF
CDR3 DNA: TGTGCCAGCACCAGGGAGCTTTATTCACCCCTCCACTTT

J gene: TRBJ2-3
V gene: TRBV7-6
D gene: .
clone size: once
CDR3 protein: CASSSDGGRVGLTDTQYF
CDR3 DNA: TGTGCCAGCAGTTCCGACGGCGGACGGGTCGGTTTAACAGATACGCAGTATTTT

J gene: TRBJ2-7
V gene: TRBV7-9
D gene: .
clone size: .
CDR3 protein: CASSLEYEQYF
CDR3 DNA: TGTGCCAGCAGCTTAGAGTACGAGCAGTACTTC

J gene: TRBJ1-6
V gene: TRBV2
D gene: .
clone size: .
CDR3 protein: CASSADRTSPLHF
CDR3 DNA: TGTGCCAGCAGTGCGGACAGAACCTCACCCCTCCACTTT

J gene: TRBJ1-2
V gene: TRBV27
D gene: TRBD1
clone size: .
CDR3 protein: CASSLNPGQGAGGYTF
CDR3 DNA: TGTGCCAGCAGTTTAAATCCGGGACAGGGGGCAGGTGGCTACACCTTC

J gene: TRBJ1-5
V gene: TRBV4-1
D gene: .
clone size: .
CDR3 protein: CASSQGVSGTGSNQPQHF
CDR3 DNA: TGCGCCAGCAGCCAAGGGGTTTCCGGGACGGGCAGCAATCAGCCCCAGCATTTT

J gene: TRBJ2-7
V gene: TRBV6-5
D gene: .
clone size: once
CDR3 protein: CASSYRGEREQYF
CDR3 DNA: TGTGCCAGCAGTTACAGGGGCGAACGCGAGCAGTACTTC